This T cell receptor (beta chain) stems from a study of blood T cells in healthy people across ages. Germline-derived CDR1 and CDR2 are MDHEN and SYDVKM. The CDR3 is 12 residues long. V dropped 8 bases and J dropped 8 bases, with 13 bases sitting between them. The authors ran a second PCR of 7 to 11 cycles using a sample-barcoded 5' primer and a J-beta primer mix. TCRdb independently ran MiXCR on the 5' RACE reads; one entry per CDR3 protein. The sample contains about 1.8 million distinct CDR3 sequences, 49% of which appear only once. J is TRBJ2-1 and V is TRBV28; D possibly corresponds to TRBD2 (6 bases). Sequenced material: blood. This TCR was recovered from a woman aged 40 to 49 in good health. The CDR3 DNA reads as TGTGCCAGCGAGGGGAGGATCGATGAGCAGTTCTTC. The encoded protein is CASEGRIDEQFF. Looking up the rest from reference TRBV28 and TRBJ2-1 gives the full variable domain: DVKVTQSSRYLVKRTGEKVFLECVQDMDHENMFWYRQDPGLGLRLIYFSYDVKMKEKGDIPEGYSVSREKKERFSLILESASTNQTSMYLCASEGRIDEQFFGPGTRLTVL.